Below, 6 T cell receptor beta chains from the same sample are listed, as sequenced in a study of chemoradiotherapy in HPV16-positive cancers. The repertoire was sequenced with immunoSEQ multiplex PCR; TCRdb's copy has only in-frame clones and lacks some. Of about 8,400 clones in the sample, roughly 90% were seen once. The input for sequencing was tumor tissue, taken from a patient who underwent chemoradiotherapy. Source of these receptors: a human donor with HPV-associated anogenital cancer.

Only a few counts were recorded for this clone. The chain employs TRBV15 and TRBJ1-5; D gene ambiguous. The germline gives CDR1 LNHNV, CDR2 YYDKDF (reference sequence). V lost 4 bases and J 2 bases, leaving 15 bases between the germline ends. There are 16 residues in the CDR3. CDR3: CATSTSGVGGNQPQHF. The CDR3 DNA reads TGTGCCACCAGCACCTCGGGAGTTGGAGGCAATCAGCCCCAGCATTTT. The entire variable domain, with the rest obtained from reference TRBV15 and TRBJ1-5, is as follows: DAMVIQNPRYQVTQFGKPVTLSCSQTLNHNVMYWYQQKSSQAPKLLFHYYDKDFNNEADTPDNFQSRRPNTSFCFLDIRSPGLGDTAMYLCATSTSGVGGNQPQHFGDGTRLSIL.

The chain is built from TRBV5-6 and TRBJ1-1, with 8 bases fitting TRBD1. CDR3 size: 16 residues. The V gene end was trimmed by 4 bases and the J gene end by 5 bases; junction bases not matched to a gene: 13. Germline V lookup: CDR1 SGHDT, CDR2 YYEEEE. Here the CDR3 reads CASSPGQGRFSTEAFF. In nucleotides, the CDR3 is TGTGCCAGCAGCCCCGGACAGGGAAGGTTTAGTACTGAAGCTTTCTTT.

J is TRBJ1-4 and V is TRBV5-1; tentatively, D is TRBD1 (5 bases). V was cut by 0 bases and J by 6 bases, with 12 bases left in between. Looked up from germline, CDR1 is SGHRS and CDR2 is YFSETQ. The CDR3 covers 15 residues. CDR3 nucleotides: TGCGCCAGCAGCTTGGAGGGCAGGGACCATGAAAAACTGTTTTTT. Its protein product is CASSLEGRDHEKLFF.

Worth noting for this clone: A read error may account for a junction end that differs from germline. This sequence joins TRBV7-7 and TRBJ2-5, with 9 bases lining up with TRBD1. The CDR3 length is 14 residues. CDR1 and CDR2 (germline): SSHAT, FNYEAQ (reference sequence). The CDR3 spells CASSTGTGQETQYF. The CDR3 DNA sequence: TGTGCTAGCAGCACTGGGACAGGGCAAGAGACCCAGTACTTC.

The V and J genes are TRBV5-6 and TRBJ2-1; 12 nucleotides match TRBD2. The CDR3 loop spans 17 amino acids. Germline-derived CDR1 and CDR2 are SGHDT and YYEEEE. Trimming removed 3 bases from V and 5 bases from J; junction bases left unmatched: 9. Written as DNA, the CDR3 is TGTGCCAGCAGCTCCCTGTTACGACTAGCGGGGGACAATGAGCAGTTCTTC. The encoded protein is CASSSLLRLAGDNEQFF.

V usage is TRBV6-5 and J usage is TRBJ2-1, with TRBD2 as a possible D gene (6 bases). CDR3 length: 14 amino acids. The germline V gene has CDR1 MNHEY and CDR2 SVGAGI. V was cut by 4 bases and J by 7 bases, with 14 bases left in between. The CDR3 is CASSFAEGPNEQFF. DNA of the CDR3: TGTGCCAGCAGTTTCGCGGAGGGGCCAAATGAGCAGTTCTTC.